Reported below is one T cell receptor (beta chain). Its target is unknown. Addition of UMIs with a 6-nucleotide sample barcode was achieved by template switching. TCRdb processed the 5' RACE reads again and assigns one entry to each CDR3 protein, with no DNA. Its table records 300,000 to 400,000 distinct CDR3 sequences. The data stem from a study of monozygotic twins with inflammatory bowel disease. Germline lookup yields CDR1 SGHNT and CDR2 YENEEA. CDR3 size: 17 residues. Study findings and constraints: IBD patients showed reduced TCRbeta diversity (inverse Simpson) versus healthy co-twins. Backing was not found for a single strong signal or clonotype associated with IBD.

The chain couples TRBV11-3 to TRBJ2-1; the TRBD1 assignment by TCRdb is unverifiable without DNA. The receptor was derived from a human donor with ulcerative colitis or Crohn's disease, or a healthy co-twin of an affected twin (not recorded which). The sample consisted of blood. The CDR3 spells CASSFNRGARGGNEQFF.